This T cell receptor (beta chain) came from a study of blood T cell repertoires in COVID-19. Whole-study context: Samples taken during acute and convalescent COVID-19 were collected in the United States, Italy and Spain.

Germline loops: CDR1 LNHDA, CDR2 SQIVND (reference sequence). Trimming stripped 1 base from V and 7 bases from J, with 18 bases between. There are 16 residues in the CDR3. This table comes from immunoSEQ multiplex PCR, and its TCRdb copy is limited to in-frame clones, with some not included. The sample shows under 200,000 clones, around nine tenths of them seen only once. The sequence was collected from a man aged 18 to 29 with active or convalescent COVID-19. Sequencing was carried out using peripheral blood. The V call is TRBV19, the J call TRBJ2-3, with D possibly matching TRBD1 (5 bases). CDR3 amino acids: CASSIAAEQGFYTQYF. The CDR3, as DNA: TGTGCCAGTAGTATAGCGGCGGAGCAGGGTTTCTATACGCAGTATTTT. The full variable domain, its missing parts supplied by reference TRBV19 and TRBJ2-3, is DGGITQSPKYLFRKEGQNVTLSCEQNLNHDAMYWYRQDPGQGLRLIYYSQIVNDFQKGDIAEGYSVSREKKESFPLTVTSAQKNPTAFYLCASSIAAEQGFYTQYFGPGTRLTVL.